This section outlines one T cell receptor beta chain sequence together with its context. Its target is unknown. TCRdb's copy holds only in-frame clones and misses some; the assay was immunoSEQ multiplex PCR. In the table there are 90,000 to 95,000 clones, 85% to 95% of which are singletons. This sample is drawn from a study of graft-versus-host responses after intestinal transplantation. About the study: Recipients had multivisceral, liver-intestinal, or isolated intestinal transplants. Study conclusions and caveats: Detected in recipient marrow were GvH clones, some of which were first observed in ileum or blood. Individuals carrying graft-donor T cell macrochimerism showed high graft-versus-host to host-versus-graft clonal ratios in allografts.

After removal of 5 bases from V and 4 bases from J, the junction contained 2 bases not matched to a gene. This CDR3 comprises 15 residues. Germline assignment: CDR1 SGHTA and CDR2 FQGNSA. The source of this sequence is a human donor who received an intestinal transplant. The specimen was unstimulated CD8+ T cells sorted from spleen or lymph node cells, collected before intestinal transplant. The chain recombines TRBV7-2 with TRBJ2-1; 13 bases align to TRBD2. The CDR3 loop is CASSQLAGGYNEQFF. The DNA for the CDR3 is TGTGCCAGCAGCCAACTAGCGGGGGGGTACAATGAGCAGTTCTTC.